The 32 T cell receptor beta chains reported below all come from one sample, sequenced in a study of T-cell memory formation after mild COVID-19 (dated by TCRdb to the early 2020s). The library came from 5' RACE. TCRdb shows the sequencer as Illumina NovaSeq 6000. Clones were called with MiXCR by TCRdb after fastp trimmed the public reads at Q25, and only in-frame beta chains were retained. Duplicate CDR3 protein sequences are folded into a single record with the most common DNA and genes. The sample records around 200,000 distinct CDR3 sequences, 10% of which are singletons. Together, the top ten hold under 3.5% of the sample. The specimen sequenced was PBMCs or a T cell subset sorted from them (not recorded which). The receptor set was obtained from a man aged 18 to 30 who had mild COVID-19 (a few samples of this study predate the infection). The sample titles of this study are shuffled in the database, so cell type and time point are left out; the donor was told from shared clones.

This chain joins TRBV5-1 and TRBJ1-2; 10 bases line up with TRBD1. V trimming: 5 bases; J trimming: 6 bases; junction bases outside the gene matches: 13. Germline V CDR1 and CDR2: SGHRS, YFSETQ. The CDR3 is 16 residues long. The CDR3 here is CASRTPGTGAKNGYTF. The CDR3 DNA reads TGCGCCAGCAGGACCCCCGGGACAGGGGCAAAGAATGGCTACACCTTC.

This rearrangement joins TRBV5-1 to TRBJ1-3; TRBD1 agrees at 9 bases. This CDR3 region has 15 residues. J was trimmed by 1 base and V by 4 bases; bases with no gene match: 3. Germline loops: CDR1 SGHRS, CDR2 YFSETQ. CDR3 nucleotide sequence: TGCGCCAGCAGCGTGGGGACAGGGTCTGGAAACACCATATATTTT. Its translation is CASSVGTGSGNTIYF.

The chain is built from TRBV29-1 and TRBJ2-7; the match to TRBD1 covers 7 bases. This CDR3 has 11 amino acids. Germline V gives CDR1 SQVTM, CDR2 ANQGSEA. J was trimmed by 11 bases and V by 8 bases; bases with no gene match: 12. CDR3 region: CSFVRRGTEYF. For the CDR3, the DNA is TGCAGCTTCGTACGACGTGGGACAGAGTACTTC.

This chain joins TRBV20-1 and TRBJ1-5; D gene ambiguous. Germline CDR1 and CDR2: DFQATT and SNEGSKA (reference sequence). Trimming stripped 3 bases from V and 9 bases from J, with 12 bases between. The CDR3 covers 12 residues. CDR3 in amino acids: CSARDGVGPQHF. CDR3 DNA: TGCAGTGCTAGGGACGGGGTTGGGCCCCAGCATTTT.

This clonotype was seen only a few times. The chain has TRBV7-9 and TRBJ2-5; 8 bases fit TRBD1. The CDR3 consists of 15 residues. Trimming cost V 3 bases and J 5 bases; bases outside gene matches: 8. Germline loops: CDR1 SEHNR, CDR2 FQNEAQ (reference sequence). Written as DNA, the CDR3 is TGTGCCAGCAGCTTTTGGACAGGGATCACGGAGACCCAGTACTTC. Translation: CASSFWTGITETQYF.

This clonotype was found a few times. This chain connects TRBV18 to TRBJ2-2; TRBD2 might be the D (5 bases). V lost 3 bases to trimming and J lost 7 bases, with 21 bases between them. The germline gives CDR1 KGHSH, CDR2 LQKENI. CDR3 length equals 17 residues. The CDR3 here is CASSPSGGITLGGELFF. The DNA for the CDR3 is TGTGCCAGCTCACCGAGCGGAGGAATAACGCTAGGCGGGGAGCTGTTTTTT.

In this sample, this clonotype turned up a few times. The J gene is TRBJ1-5, the V gene TRBV7-2, with D uncertain. Per the germline V gene, CDR1 is SGHTA and CDR2 is FQGNSA. The length of the CDR3 is 13 residues. V was clipped by 5 bases and J by 0 bases, with 5 bases between them. CDR3 sequence: CASSEYSNQPQHF. In DNA, the CDR3 is TGTGCCAGCAGCGAATATAGCAATCAGCCCCAGCATTTT.

This clonotype has only a few counts. This chain links TRBV7-9 with TRBJ1-2; 9 bases agree with TRBD1. The CDR3 contains 16 residues. J lost 2 bases, V lost 4 bases, and 8 bases had no gene match. Germline V gene data show CDR1 as SEHNR and CDR2 as FQNEAQ (reference sequence). This CDR3 is CASSSPRTGENYGYTF. The CDR3 DNA reads TGTGCCAGCAGCTCGCCGCGGACAGGGGAAAACTATGGCTACACCTTC.

This clonotype was seen repeatedly, ten times or more. The chain joins TRBV7-2 to TRBJ2-5; D uncertain. Trimming took off 1 base at V and 9 bases at J, with 9 bases between the two ends. Germline V CDR1 and CDR2: SGHTA, FQGNSA. The CDR3 is 12 amino acids. CDR3 sequence (DNA): TGTGCCAGCAGCTTAGAATCTATGGCCCAGTACTTC. As protein: CASSLESMAQYF.

This rearrangement joins TRBV7-2 to TRBJ2-3, with a weak D call TRBD1 (6 bases). CDR1 and CDR2 from the germline V gene are SGHTA and FQGNSA. V was trimmed by 5 bases and J by 1 base, leaving 13 bases between them. The CDR3 spans 15 residues. CDR3 sequence: CASSLQGSGTDTQYF. The CDR3 DNA is TGTGCCAGCAGCCTACAGGGCTCTGGCACAGATACGCAGTATTTT.

A few counts support this clonotype. In nucleotides, the CDR3 is TGTGCCAGTAAATACTCCGGGGACGGTAACATTCAGTACTTC. This sequence encodes CASKYSGDGNIQYF. J is TRBJ2-4 and V is TRBV19; D may correspond to TRBD1 or TRBD2 (5 bases each). The CDR3 covers 14 residues. Looked up from germline, CDR1 is LNHDA and CDR2 is SQIVND (reference sequence). Trimming removed 7 bases at V and 7 bases at J, with 17 bases between.

This clonotype was observed many times. The chain uses TRBV9 and TRBJ2-5; D may match TRBD1 or TRBD2 (5 bases each). Per germline, CDR1 SGDLS and CDR2 YYNGEE. V lost 0 bases, J lost 5 bases, and 17 bases lay in between. The CDR3 runs to 16 residues. CDR3: CASSVEGTALGETQYF. Written as DNA, the CDR3 is TGTGCCAGCAGCGTAGAGGGGACGGCCCTCGGGGAGACCCAGTACTTC. Full variable domain (rest looked up from reference TRBV9 and TRBJ2-5): DSGVTQTPKHLITATGQRVTLRCSPRSGDLSVYWYQQSLDQGLQFLIQYYNGEERAKGNILERFSAQQFPDLHSELNLSSLELGDSALYFCASSVEGTALGETQYFGPGTRLLVL.

The rearrangement links TRBV20-1 to TRBJ2-1; 11 bases line up with TRBD2. CDR3 size: 18 residues. V gave up 3 bases and J gave up 10 bases; unmatched junction bases: 20. Per germline, CDR1 DFQATT and CDR2 SNEGSKA (reference sequence). The chain's CDR3 is CSARDALGSGGALREQFF. As DNA, the CDR3 is TGCAGTGCTAGGGACGCCTTAGGTAGCGGGGGGGCCCTCCGGGAGCAGTTCTTC.

This clonotype was recorded many times. The rearrangement links TRBV7-2 to TRBJ2-3; unclear D gene. The germline gives CDR1 SGHTA, CDR2 FQGNSA. The CDR3 loop spans 14 amino acids. V was shortened by 5 bases and J by 3 bases, with 12 bases between the two germline ends. DNA of the CDR3: TGTGCCAGCAGCCCAGTCTCACTAACAGATACGCAGTATTTT. Translation: CASSPVSLTDTQYF.

This clonotype was counted ten times or more. This sequence joins TRBV5-1 and TRBJ2-1; 8 bases map to TRBD1. CDR1 is SGHRS and CDR2 is YFSETQ in the germline V gene. Unmatched junction bases numbered 8, after V lost 4 bases and J lost 5 bases. The CDR3 is 15 amino acids. DNA for the CDR3: TGCGCCAGCAGCCGGGACAGGAGGGGGGACAATGAGCAGTTCTTC. It is translated as CASSRDRRGDNEQFF.

This clonotype appeared many times. The chain combines TRBV4-3 with TRBJ2-3; D unresolved. The CDR3 is made up of 13 amino acids. From germline, CDR1 is LGHNA and CDR2 YSLEER. V was clipped by 2 bases and J by 2 bases, with 5 bases between them. This CDR3 reads CASSQWTTDTQYF. The CDR3 DNA is TGCGCCAGCAGCCAATGGACCACAGATACGCAGTATTTT.

This clonotype turned up a few times. The chain carries TRBV7-2 and TRBJ1-2; D is unresolved. This CDR3 is 14 amino acids long. Trimming took off 4 bases at V and 2 bases at J, with 11 bases between the two ends. Germline V gene sequence: CDR1 SGHTA, CDR2 FQGNSA. CDR3 nucleotide sequence: TGTGCCAGCAGCTACCGGATCTCAAACTATGGCTACACCTTC. Translated, it gives CASSYRISNYGYTF.

Only a few counts were recorded for this clonotype. The gene calls are TRBV9 and TRBJ1-4; D is possibly TRBD1 (5 bases). There are 19 residues in the CDR3. The ends were cut back, 3 bases at V and 10 bases at J, with 31 bases in the middle. Germline loops: CDR1 SGDLS, CDR2 YYNGEE. The CDR3 region has the DNA TGTGCCAGCAGCGCTCGTATTCCTGATTCGGGCAGGGAGTTTGGAAAACTGTTTTTT. Encoded protein: CASSARIPDSGREFGKLFF.

The J gene is TRBJ2-1, the V gene TRBV6-5; 7 nucleotides line up with TRBD2. V trimming: 2 bases; J trimming: 3 bases; junction bases outside the gene matches: 7. This CDR3 spans 16 amino acids. Germline V gives CDR1 MNHEY, CDR2 SVGAGI. The CDR3 here is CASSYDPAGIYNEQFF. The CDR3 coding sequence is TGTGCCAGCAGTTACGATCCAGCGGGGATCTACAATGAGCAGTTCTTC.

This clonotype was counted ten times or more. This sequence joins TRBV9 and TRBJ2-3, with D unresolved. Germline CDR1 SGDLS, CDR2 YYNGEE. V was pared by 3 bases and J by 11 bases, with 13 bases between. The CDR3 consists of 12 residues. CDR3: CASSGTRNWQYF. DNA of the CDR3: TGTGCCAGCAGCGGTACCCGGAACTGGCAGTATTTT. The whole variable domain, remainder taken from reference TRBV9 and TRBJ2-3, is DSGVTQTPKHLITATGQRVTLRCSPRSGDLSVYWYQQSLDQGLQFLIQYYNGEERAKGNILERFSAQQFPDLHSELNLSSLELGDSALYFCASSGTRNWQYFGPGTRLTVL.

This clonotype was counted ten times or more. The V and J genes are TRBV11-2 and TRBJ2-1, with D perhaps assigned TRBD1 or TRBD2 (5 bases each). V was cut by 5 bases and J by 4 bases, with 9 bases left in between. Germline loops: CDR1 SGHAT, CDR2 FQNNGV. The CDR3 covers 13 residues. DNA for the CDR3: TGTGCCAGCAGCCCGGGACGTTACAATGAGCAGTTCTTC. It yields the protein CASSPGRYNEQFF.

The genes are TRBV7-9 and TRBJ1-1; D is possibly TRBD1 (5 bases). The germline V gene has CDR1 SEHNR and CDR2 FQNEAQ (reference sequence). This CDR3 has 16 amino acids. The ends were cut back, 1 base at V and 4 bases at J, with 16 bases in the middle. Written as DNA, the CDR3 is TGTGCCAGCAGCTTAGGCGGGGCTTTATCTATCACTGAAGCTTTCTTT. Translated: CASSLGGALSITEAFF.

V is TRBV7-9 and J is TRBJ2-1; D not certain. Germline values: CDR1 SEHNR, CDR2 FQNEAQ (reference sequence). The V end lost 1 base, the J end lost 15 bases, and 10 bases lay between the germline ends. The CDR3 covers 11 residues. The CDR3 DNA reads as TGTGCCAGCAGCTTAGTCCAAGCGCGGTTCTTC. As protein: CASSLVQARFF.

This chain uses TRBV7-2 with TRBJ1-5; no definite D call. V was clipped by 5 bases and J by 6 bases, with 11 bases between them. The CDR3 is made up of 13 amino acids. Per the germline V gene, CDR1 is SGHTA and CDR2 is FQGNSA. The CDR3 loop is CASSPRAGQPQHF. CDR3 DNA sequence: TGTGCCAGCAGCCCCAGAGCCGGTCAGCCCCAGCATTTT.

This clonotype was seen a handful of times. The rearrangement joins TRBV5-1 to TRBJ2-2, with D uncertain. CDR1 is SGHRS, CDR2 YFSETQ, per germline. This CDR3 region has 14 residues. V lost 4 bases, J lost 6 bases, and 13 bases lay in between. This CDR3 reads CASSIAPASGELFF. CDR3 DNA sequence: TGCGCCAGCAGCATTGCCCCAGCGTCCGGGGAGCTGTTTTTT.

This clonotype showed up just a few times. The chain joins TRBV6-5 to TRBJ2-3; possibly TRBD1 or TRBD2 for D (6 bases each). Germline lookup yields CDR1 MNHEY and CDR2 SVGAGI. The CDR3 is 14 amino acids. Trimming took 2 bases from V and 4 from J, leaving 10 bases between them. CDR3 DNA sequence: TGTGCCAGCAGTTACGGGGGGCCTGCAGATACGCAGTATTTT. It is translated as CASSYGGPADTQYF.

This clonotype occurred a few times. The rearrangement uses TRBV20-1 and TRBJ1-2, with D possibly matching TRBD1 (5 bases). Germline CDR1 is DFQATT and CDR2 is SNEGSKA (reference sequence). Trimming shortened V by 3 bases and J by 4 bases, and 15 bases separated the two germline ends. The CDR3 has 14 residues. CDR3 nucleotide sequence: TGCAGTGCTAGGGCCCAGGACACCAGCTATGGCTACACCTTC. Amino acid sequence: CSARAQDTSYGYTF.

The chain carries TRBV18 and TRBJ1-6; D ambiguous. V was shortened by 3 bases and J by 10 bases, with 16 bases between the two germline ends. The CDR3 consists of 15 residues. CDR1 is KGHSH, CDR2 LQKENI, per germline. DNA for the CDR3: TGTGCCAGCTCACCGCGAGACCCGGGTGGGTCACCCCTCCACTTT. Translated: CASSPRDPGGSPLHF.

This clonotype has a count of ten or more. The rearrangement joins TRBV24-1 to TRBJ2-5, with D unresolved. This CDR3 contains 11 residues. Germline loops: CDR1 KGHDR, CDR2 SFDVKD. Trimming took 5 bases from V and 4 from J, leaving 4 bases between them. DNA of the CDR3: TGTGCCACCAGTGCGGGAGAGACCCAGTACTTC. Residues: CATSAGETQYF.

Ten or more counts support this clonotype. The CDR3 reads CASSTVLAMGTDTQYF. CDR3 nucleotide sequence: TGTGCCAGCTCAACGGTCCTAGCGATGGGCACAGATACGCAGTATTTT. V and J are TRBV18 and TRBJ2-3; a possible D gene is TRBD2 (6 bases). Germline assignment: CDR1 KGHSH and CDR2 LQKENI. V lost 5 bases and J 1 base, leaving 16 bases between the germline ends. This CDR3 is built from 16 residues.

This clonotype was observed a few times. V gene TRBV6-1 combines with J gene TRBJ2-2; D possibly corresponds to TRBD1 (6 bases). The germline V and J ends were trimmed by 7 bases and 2 bases, with 11 bases remaining between them. The CDR3 is made up of 14 amino acids. Germline V gene sequence: CDR1 MNHNS, CDR2 SASEGT. The CDR3 DNA reads TGTGCCAGCATAGTGGGGACAAACACCGGGGAGCTGTTTTTT. Translated: CASIVGTNTGELFF.

This clonotype showed up just a few times. For the CDR3, the DNA is TGTGCCAGCAACAAGTGGGGACTAGAGGAGACCCAGTACTTC. It codes for CASNKWGLEETQYF. This rearrangement joins TRBV6-5 to TRBJ2-5, with 8 bases aligning to TRBD2. Trimming at V came to 7 bases and at J to 5 bases, leaving 9 bases not matched to a gene. The CDR3 runs 14 residues. Germline CDR1 and CDR2: MNHEY and SVGAGI.